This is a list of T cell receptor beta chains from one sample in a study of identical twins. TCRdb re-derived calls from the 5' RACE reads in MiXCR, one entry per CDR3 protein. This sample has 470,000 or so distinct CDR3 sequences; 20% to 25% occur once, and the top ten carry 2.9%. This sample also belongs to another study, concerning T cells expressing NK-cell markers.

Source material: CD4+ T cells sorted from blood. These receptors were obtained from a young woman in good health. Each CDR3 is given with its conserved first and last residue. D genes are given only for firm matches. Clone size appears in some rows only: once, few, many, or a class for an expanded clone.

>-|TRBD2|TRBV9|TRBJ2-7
CASSVDARLAGGEQYF
TGTGCCAGCAGCGTAGATGCCCGGCTAGCGGGTGGCGAGCAGTACTTC
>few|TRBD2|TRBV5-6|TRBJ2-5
CASSFPGGGQETQYF
TGTGCCAGCAGCTTCCCGGGAGGGGGGCAAGAGACCCAGTACTTC
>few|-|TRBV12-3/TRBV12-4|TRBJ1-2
CASSLSTVRHGYTF
TGTGCCAGCAGTTTGTCTACAGTTAGGCATGGCTACACCTTC
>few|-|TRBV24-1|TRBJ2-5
CATSEVNRQETQYF
TGTGCCACCAGTGAGGTAAACAGGCAAGAGACCCAGTACTTC
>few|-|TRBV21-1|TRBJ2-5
CPPGGIQETQYF
TGTCCACCAGGGGGAATCCAAGAGACCCAGTACTTC
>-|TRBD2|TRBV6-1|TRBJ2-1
CASSGVSGDSYNEQFF
TGTGCCAGCAGTGGAGTTAGCGGGGACTCCTACAATGAGCAGTTCTTC
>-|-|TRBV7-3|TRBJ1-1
CASSLTGRENTEAFF
TGTGCCAGCAGCCTTACAGGGAGGGAGAACACTGAAGCTTTCTTT
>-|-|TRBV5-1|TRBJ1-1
CASSLEKGRAFF
TGCGCCAGCAGCTTGGAGAAGGGACGAGCTTTCTTT
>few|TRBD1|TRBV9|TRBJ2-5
CASSTFRDRQETQYF
TGTGCCAGCAGCACATTCCGGGACAGACAAGAGACCCAGTACTTC
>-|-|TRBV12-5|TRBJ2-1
CASGLVQRYNEQFF
TGTGCTAGTGGTTTGGTTCAGCGGTACAATGAGCAGTTCTTC
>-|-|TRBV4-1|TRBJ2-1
CASSQEFGRAAHTSNEQFF
TGCGCCAGCAGCCAAGAGTTCGGAAGAGCGGCCCACACATCAAATGAGCAGTTCTTC
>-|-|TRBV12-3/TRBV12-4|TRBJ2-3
CASSLNTALTQYF
TGTGCCAGCAGTTTGAATACCGCCCTTACGCAGTATTTT
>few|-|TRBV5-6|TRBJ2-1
CASSLASGRQFF
TGTGCCAGCAGCTTGGCGTCGGGAAGGCAGTTCTTC
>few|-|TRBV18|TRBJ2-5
CASFATRQQETQYF
TGTGCCAGCTTCGCTACCCGGCAGCAAGAGACCCAGTACTTC
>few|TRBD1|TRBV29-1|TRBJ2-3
CSVADRGGTQYF
TGCAGCGTAGCCGACAGGGGGGGTACGCAGTATTTT
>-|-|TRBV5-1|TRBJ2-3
CASSLGVSNTQYF
TGCGCCAGCAGCTTGGGAGTAAGCAATACGCAGTATTTT
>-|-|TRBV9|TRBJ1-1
CASSAGRRSNTEAFF
TGTGCCAGCAGCGCCGGGAGACGGTCAAACACTGAAGCTTTCTTT
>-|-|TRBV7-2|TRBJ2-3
CASSSWADTQYF
TGTGCCAGCAGCTCATGGGCAGATACGCAGTATTTT
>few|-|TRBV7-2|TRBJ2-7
CASSSRALASYEQYF
TGTGCCAGCAGCTCCCGGGCACTAGCTTCCTACGAGCAGTACTTC
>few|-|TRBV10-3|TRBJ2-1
CAISGRAGGYNEQFF
TGTGCCATCAGTGGGCGGGCGGGTGGCTACAATGAGCAGTTCTTC
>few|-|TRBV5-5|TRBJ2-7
CASSLNRVHEQYF
TGTGCCAGCAGCCTCAACAGGGTTCACGAGCAGTACTTC
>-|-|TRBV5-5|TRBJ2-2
CASSLAPGLANTGELFF
TGTGCCAGCAGCTTGGCCCCAGGGCTCGCGAACACCGGGGAGCTGTTTTTT
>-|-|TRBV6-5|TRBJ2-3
CASSYSGGGGNTQYF
TGTGCCAGCAGTTACTCGGGTGGGGGTGGGAATACGCAGTATTTT
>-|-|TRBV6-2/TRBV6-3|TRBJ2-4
CASSYGGQTLLAKNIQYF
TGTGCCAGCAGTTACGGGGGCCAAACTTTACTAGCCAAAAACATTCAGTACTTC
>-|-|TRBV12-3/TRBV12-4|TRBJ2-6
CLSGGSGANVLTF
TGTCTTAGTGGGGGCTCTGGGGCCAACGTCCTGACTTTC
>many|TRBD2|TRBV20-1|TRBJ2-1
CSARSGGALNEQFF
TGCAGTGCTAGGAGCGGGGGAGCTTTGAATGAGCAGTTCTTC
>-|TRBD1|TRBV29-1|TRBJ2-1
CSVEGGTGSNEQFF
TGCAGCGTTGAAGGAGGGACAGGGTCCAATGAGCAGTTCTTC
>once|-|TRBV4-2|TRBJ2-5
CASSQGGHGGETQYF
TGTGCCAGCAGCCAAGGTGGCCATGGGGGGGAGACCCAGTACTTC
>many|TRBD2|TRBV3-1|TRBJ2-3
CASSQAGLVSTDTQYF
TGTGCCAGCAGCCAAGCTGGACTAGTGTCCACAGATACGCAGTATTTT
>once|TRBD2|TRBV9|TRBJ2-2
CASTTGLANTGEPFF
TGTGCCAGCACCACGGGACTAGCAAACACCGGGGAGCCGTTTTTT
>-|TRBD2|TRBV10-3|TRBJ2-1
CAISAGLGSEQFF
TGTGCCATCAGCGCGGGACTAGGATCGGAGCAGTTCTTC
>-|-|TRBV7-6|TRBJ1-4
CASSFSRAEKLFF
TGTGCCAGCAGCTTCTCCAGGGCCGAAAAACTGTTTTTT
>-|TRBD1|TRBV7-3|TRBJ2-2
CASSPGTVGGELFF
TGTGCCAGCAGCCCGGGGACAGTCGGCGGGGAGCTGTTTTTT
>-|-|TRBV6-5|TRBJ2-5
CASSYSEGRRGETQYF
TGTGCCAGCAGTTACTCTGAGGGTCGGCGGGGAGAGACCCAGTACTTC
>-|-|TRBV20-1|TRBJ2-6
CSASKPGANVLTF
TGCAGTGCAAGTAAGCCTGGGGCCAACGTCCTGACTTTC
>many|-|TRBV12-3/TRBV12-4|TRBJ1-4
CASSLSGGEKLFF
TGTGCCAGCAGTTTATCCGGGGGTGAAAAACTGTTTTTT
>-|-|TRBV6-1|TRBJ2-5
CASSDKGTQYF
TGTGCCAGCAGTGATAAGGGGACCCAGTACTTC
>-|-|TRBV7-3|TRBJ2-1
CASSLVGAMGEQFF
TGTGCCAGCAGCTTAGTGGGGGCTATGGGCGAGCAGTTCTTC
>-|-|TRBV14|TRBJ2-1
CASSPSLGEQFF
TGTGCCAGCAGCCCCTCCTTAGGGGAGCAGTTCTTC
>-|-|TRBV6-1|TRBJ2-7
CASSEVWGVNYEQYF
TGTGCCAGCAGTGAGGTCTGGGGGGTGAACTACGAGCAGTACTTC
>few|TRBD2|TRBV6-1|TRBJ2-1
CASLLSGGAGEQFF
TGTGCCAGCTTGCTTAGCGGGGGGGCTGGTGAGCAGTTCTTC
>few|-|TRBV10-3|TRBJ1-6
CAISEAGTLGPLHF
TGTGCCATCAGTGAAGCTGGCACCCTGGGGCCCCTCCACTTT
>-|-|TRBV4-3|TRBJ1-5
CASSQMIRNNQPQHF
TGCGCCAGCAGCCAGATGATACGGAACAATCAGCCCCAGCATTTT
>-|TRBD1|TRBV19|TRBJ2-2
CASTPRTGPTGELFF
TGTGCCAGTACCCCTCGGACAGGGCCCACCGGGGAGCTGTTTTTT
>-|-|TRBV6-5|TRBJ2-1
CASRRDLREQFF
TGTGCCAGCAGGAGGGACCTCAGGGAGCAGTTCTTC
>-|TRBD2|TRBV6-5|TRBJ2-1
CASSYQGTSGPYNEQFF
TGTGCCAGCAGTTACCAGGGCACTAGCGGACCTTACAATGAGCAGTTCTTC
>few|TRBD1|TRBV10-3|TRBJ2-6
CAIRGTDSGANVLTF
TGTGCCATCAGAGGGACAGACTCTGGGGCCAACGTCCTGACTTTC
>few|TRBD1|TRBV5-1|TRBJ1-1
CASSYGQDTEAFF
TGCGCCAGCAGCTACGGACAGGACACTGAAGCTTTCTTT